Presented here are 7 T cell receptor beta chains from one specimen sequenced in a study of blood T cell repertoires in COVID-19. TCRdb keeps only in-frame clones here, not all; method: immunoSEQ multiplex PCR. The sample comprises 120,000 or so clones, 69% of which are singletons, and 2.2% rests with the top ten. The sample was peripheral blood. The receptor source for this set is a woman in her 70s with acute or convalescent COVID-19.

This chain uses TRBV6-5 with TRBJ2-1, with 11 bases fitting TRBD1. V lost 0 bases and J lost 6; bases outside the gene matches: 4. There are 16 residues in the CDR3. Germline CDR1 and CDR2: MNHEY and SVGAGI. DNA of the CDR3: TGTGCCAGCAGTTACTCTTGGACAGGGGGCCTCAATGAGCAGTTCTTC. This encodes CASSYSWTGGLNEQFF.

This clone was seen a few times. This chain joins TRBV7-9 and TRBJ2-3, with TRBD2 matching over 7 bases. The junction had 2 bases not matched to a gene; V was cut back by 4 bases and J by 1 base. The length of the CDR3 is 14 residues. CDR1 is SEHNR and CDR2 is FQNEAQ in the germline V gene (reference sequence). The CDR3 is CASSSSGGTDTQYF. In DNA, the CDR3 is TGTGCCAGCAGCTCGAGCGGGGGCACAGATACGCAGTATTTT.

This clone was seen a handful of times. CDR3 in amino acids: CASSGGGSMNTEAFF. The CDR3 bases are TGCGCCAGCAGTGGAGGGGGCTCTATGAACACTGAAGCTTTCTTT. The chain uses TRBV10-2 and TRBJ1-1; TRBD1 matches at 7 bases. Trimming at V came to 4 bases and at J to 0 bases, leaving 5 bases not matched to a gene. Germline V gene data show CDR1 as WSHSY and CDR2 as SAAADI. There are 15 residues in the CDR3.

The chain employs TRBV5-1 and TRBJ1-2; a possible D gene is TRBD1 (6 bases). The CDR3 length is 12 residues. Germline CDR1 reads SGHRS; CDR2 reads YFSETQ. Between the trimmed V and J ends, which lost 2 bases and 8 bases, there was a span of 10 bases. This CDR3 reads CASSFQGQGYTF. CDR3 nucleotide sequence: TGCGCCAGCAGCTTCCAGGGACAAGGCTACACCTTC.

The V call is TRBV18, the J call TRBJ1-1; 9 bases match TRBD1. Germline loops: CDR1 KGHSH, CDR2 LQKENI. Unmatched junction bases numbered 11, after V lost 6 bases and J lost 3 bases. This CDR3 is 16 amino acids long. CDR3 sequence: CASSAGTGRRHTEAFF. As DNA, the CDR3 is TGTGCCAGCTCTGCCGGGACAGGGAGGAGACACACTGAAGCTTTCTTT.

The chain recombines TRBV5-1 with TRBJ2-3, with TRBD2 identical over 10 bases. The germline gives CDR1 SGHRS, CDR2 YFSETQ. There are 14 residues in the CDR3. Germline trimming cut 7 bases from V and 6 bases from J; bases unmatched to any gene: 8. The DNA for the CDR3 is TGCGCCAGCTCTAGCGGGAGCTCTTACGATACGCAGTATTTT. Translated: CASSSGSSYDTQYF.

The chain has TRBV5-4 and TRBJ2-3; TRBD2 might be the D (7 bases). The CDR3 length is 16 residues. Germline assignment: CDR1 SGHNT and CDR2 YYREEE (reference sequence). Trimming took off 0 bases at V and 3 bases at J, with 14 bases between the two ends. The CDR3 here is CASSLARGGRTDTQYF. For the CDR3, the DNA is TGTGCCAGCAGCTTGGCTAGGGGGGGGCGGACAGATACGCAGTATTTT.